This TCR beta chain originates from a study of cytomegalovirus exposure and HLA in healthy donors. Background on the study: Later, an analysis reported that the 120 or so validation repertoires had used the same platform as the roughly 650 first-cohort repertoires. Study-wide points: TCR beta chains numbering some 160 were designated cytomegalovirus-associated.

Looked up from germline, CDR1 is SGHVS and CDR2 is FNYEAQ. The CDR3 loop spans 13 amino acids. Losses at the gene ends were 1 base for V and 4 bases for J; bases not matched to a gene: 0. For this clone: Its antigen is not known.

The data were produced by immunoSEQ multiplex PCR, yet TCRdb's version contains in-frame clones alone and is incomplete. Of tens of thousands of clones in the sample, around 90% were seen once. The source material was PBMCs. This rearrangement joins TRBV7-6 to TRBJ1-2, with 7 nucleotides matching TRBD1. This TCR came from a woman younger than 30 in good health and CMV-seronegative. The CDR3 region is CASSLGTGYGYTF. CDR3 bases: TGTGCCAGCAGCTTAGGGACAGGCTATGGCTACACCTTC.